The clone carrying this T cell receptor beta chain was counted between two and nine times. Its antigen is undetermined. This entry belongs to a study of T-cell memory formation after mild COVID-19. Study as a whole: The study found TCR clusters largely donor specific. Study-wide results and limits: Clones that contracted from day 15 to 85 were balanced CD4/CD8, while later expanders leaned CD4+. Some SARS-CoV-2-responding clones were already detected in memory before infection.

It was 5'RACE with constant-segment primers that produced the TCR alpha and TCR beta cDNA libraries, which carried sample barcodes and UMIs. MiXCR, run by TCRdb on the 5' RACE reads, gives a single entry per CDR3 protein. The table lists roughly 480,000 distinct CDR3 sequences, around 25% of them singletons, with under 15% in the top ten. This CDR3 spans 11 amino acids. The V and J ends lost 9 bases and 8 bases respectively, with 13 bases between them. The V and J genes are TRBV12-3 or TRBV12-4 and TRBJ1-1, with D perhaps matching TRBD1 (6 bases). Sequencing was carried out using PBMCs or a T cell subset sorted from them (not recorded which). This clonotype was obtained from an adult woman who had mild COVID-19 (a few samples of this study predate the infection). Cell type and time point are not known. The DNA for the CDR3 is TGTGCCAGTCGCGGGGGCCAAGAAGCTTTCTTT. Protein sequence: CASRGGQEAFF.